The 30 T cell receptor beta chains given below trace back to one sample, sequenced in a study of molecular identifiers for immune sequencing clone quantification. TCRdb reprocessed the PCR reads via MiXCR and lists one record per CDR3 protein. The table shows 97,000 or so distinct CDR3 sequences, with less than 35% occurring only once. Sequencing used naive CD8+ T cells from blood, with Jurkat cell RNA spiked in. Subset in this sample: FACS-sorted CD8+CD4-CCR7+CD45RA+ naive T cells. These receptors all come from a human donor in good health. Some libraries in this study had Jurkat cell RNA spiked in.

This clonotype has more than one count but fewer than ten. The V call is TRBV27, the J call TRBJ2-4; the D gene could be TRBD1 or TRBD2 (6 bases each). V lost 3 bases and J lost 5, with 11 bases in between. The CDR3 sequence is 14 residues long. Germline CDR1 is MNHEY and CDR2 is SMNVEV (reference sequence). The CDR3 protein is CASSLKGGENIQYF. The CDR3 DNA reads TGTGCCAGCAGTTTGAAGGGGGGCGAAAACATTCAGTACTTC.

Turning to this clonotype: The junction differs from germline at one of its ends, possibly a read error. V is TRBV19 and J is TRBJ2-7; 7 positions agree with TRBD1. Per the germline V gene, CDR1 is LNHDA and CDR2 is SQIVND (reference sequence). This CDR3 region has 14 residues. Here the CDR3 DNA reads TGTGCCTGTAGTCCCGGACAGGTAGCCTACGAGCAGTACTTC. Protein: CACSPGQVAYEQYF.

This clonotype was found many times. The genes are TRBV4-3 and TRBJ2-3; 8 bases match TRBD1. The length of the CDR3 is 15 residues. With 3 bases clipped from V and 4 bases from J, the junction kept 6 bases outside the gene matches. Germline V gene data show CDR1 as LGHNA and CDR2 as YSLEER. CDR3 coding DNA: TGCGCCAGCAGCCAGGGCAGGGGGCTCGCAGATACGCAGTATTTT. This encodes CASSQGRGLADTQYF.

In its sample, this clonotype was seen once. One junction end does not reproduce the germline sequence, and a read error may be involved. The gene calls are TRBV9 and TRBJ2-6; D might be TRBD1 or TRBD2, each matching 5 bases. CDR1 is SGDLS and CDR2 is YYNGEE in the germline V gene. This CDR3 is 18 amino acids long. Here the CDR3 reads CASSGYGLGVSGANGLTF. The CDR3 bases are TGTGCCAGCAGCGGATACGGACTGGGTGTTTCTGGGGCCAACGGCCTGACTTTC.

A few counts support this clonotype. The chain employs TRBV19 and TRBJ1-5; 7 nucleotides agree with TRBD1. V trimming: 3 bases; J trimming: 6 bases; junction bases outside the gene matches: 8. The CDR3 loop spans 15 amino acids. CDR1 LNHDA and CDR2 SQIVND come from the germline V gene (reference sequence). For the CDR3, the DNA is TGTGCCAGTAGTATGGGCAGGGGGGAAGGTCAGCCCCAGCATTTT. Translated, it gives CASSMGRGEGQPQHF.

The chain is built from TRBV29-1 and TRBJ2-7; possibly TRBD1 or TRBD2 for D (5 bases each). Germline assignment: CDR1 SQVTM and CDR2 ANQGSEA. The CDR3 runs to 14 residues. The V and J ends lost 0 bases and 2 bases respectively, with 11 bases between them. The DNA of the CDR3 is TGCAGCGTTGAAGAATTGGGGACCACCTACGAGCAGTACTTC. It translates to CSVEELGTTYEQYF.

The chain joins TRBV4-1 to TRBJ2-7, with 8 bases lining up with TRBD2. This CDR3 contains 14 residues. V lost 4 bases and J lost 4; bases outside the gene matches: 6. Germline V gives CDR1 MGHRA, CDR2 YSYEKL. Written as DNA, the CDR3 is TGCGCCAGCAGCCGCAGGCGGGAGGTATACGAGCAGTACTTC. It specifies CASSRRREVYEQYF.

This clonotype was seen repeatedly, ten times or more. V and J are TRBV10-3 and TRBJ2-7, with no clear D. CDR1 and CDR2 (germline): ENHRY, SYGVKD. This CDR3 comprises 13 residues. V was pared by 3 bases and J by 3 bases, with 9 bases between. The CDR3 is CAISEGKYYEQYF. Written as DNA, the CDR3 is TGTGCCATCAGTGAAGGAAAGTACTACGAGCAGTACTTC.

The V and J genes are TRBV2 and TRBJ1-1; 9 bases map to TRBD1. The CDR3 is 13 amino acids. V gave up 4 bases and J gave up 7 bases; unmatched junction bases: 4. The germline CDR1 and CDR2 sequences are SNHLY and FYNNEI. The CDR3 DNA follows: TGTGCCAGCAGTGGACAGGGGGGGGATGAAGCTTTCTTT. It yields the protein CASSGQGGDEAFF. Full variable domain (rest looked up from reference TRBV2 and TRBJ1-1): EPEVTQTPSHQVTQMGQEVILRCVPISNHLYFYWYRQILGQKVEFLVSFYNNEISEKSEIFDDQFSVERPDGSNFTLKIRSTKLEDSAMYFCASSGQGGDEAFFGQGTRLTVV.

This sequence joins TRBV4-2 and TRBJ1-5; D possibly corresponds to TRBD1 (6 bases). Germline values: CDR1 LGHNA, CDR2 YNFKEQ. This CDR3 has 16 amino acids. V gave up 4 bases and J gave up 3 bases, with 16 bases separating them. Here the CDR3 reads CASSPQPGTTNQPQHF. Here the CDR3 DNA reads TGTGCCAGCAGCCCCCAACCCGGGACAACCAATCAGCCCCAGCATTTT.

This clonotype appeared a few times. A read error may be the cause here, since a much bigger clone is one base away. V gene TRBV7-8 combines with J gene TRBJ2-1; 8 positions agree with TRBD2. The CDR3 is 17 amino acids. Germline V CDR1 and CDR2: SGHVS, FQNEAQ. The CDR3 region is CASSLGSSGRTGNEQIF. CDR3 sequence (DNA): TGTGCCAGCAGCTTAGGGTCGAGCGGGAGAACGGGCAATGAGCAGATCTTC. Based on the CDR3 plus reference TRBV7-8 and TRBJ2-1, the full variable domain is GAGVSQSPRYKVAKRGQDVALRCDPISGHVSLFWYQQALGQGPEFLTYFQNEAQLDKSGLPSDRFFAERPEGSVSTLKIQRTQQEDSAVYLCASSLGSSGRTGNEQIFGPGTRLTVL.

V and J are TRBV5-4 and TRBJ2-5; 7 nucleotides agree with TRBD2. Germline CDR1 SGHNT, CDR2 YYREEE (reference sequence). V shed 5 bases, J shed 6 bases, and the junction held 16 bases outside the gene matches. The CDR3 has 16 residues. In DNA, the CDR3 is TGTGCCAGCAGACTCTGGGGGGGGTCTTCCATCAAGACCCAGTACTTC. Translated: CASRLWGGSSIKTQYF.

The rearrangement joins TRBV13 to TRBJ2-5, with a possible D match to TRBD2 (7 bases). The CDR3 length is 15 residues. The V and J ends lost 8 bases and 3 bases respectively, with 19 bases between them. CDR1 and CDR2 (germline): PRHDT, FYEKMQ (reference sequence). The CDR3 DNA sequence: TGTGCCAGCCAATCCAAAGGGAGGGGGGAAGAGACCCAGTACTTC. Protein sequence: CASQSKGRGEETQYF.

V usage is TRBV11-2 and J usage is TRBJ2-1, with 7 nucleotides matching TRBD2. Trimming removed 1 base from V and 3 bases from J; junction bases left unmatched: 3. The CDR3 has 15 residues. Per germline, CDR1 SGHAT and CDR2 FQNNGV. CDR3 coding DNA: TGTGCCAGCAGCTTAGCCGGGGACTACTACAATGAGCAGTTCTTC. It yields the protein CASSLAGDYYNEQFF.

In its sample, this clonotype was seen a few times. The chain employs TRBV6-2 or TRBV6-3 and TRBJ2-1; either TRBD1 or TRBD2 may supply D (5 bases each). CDR1 MNHEY and CDR2 SVGEGT come from the germline V gene. CDR3 length: 15 amino acids. V lost 4 bases and J lost 4, with 14 bases in between. This CDR3 reads CASSLPGLLYNEQFF. The CDR3, as DNA: TGTGCCAGCAGTTTACCGGGGCTTTTGTACAATGAGCAGTTCTTC.

Of note for this clonotype: It is likely a read error, because the conserved phenylalanine at the end of the CDR3 is missing. V is TRBV6-5 and J is TRBJ2-3, with 11 positions matching TRBD2. Germline V CDR1 and CDR2: MNHEY, SVGAGI. Losses at the gene ends were 7 bases for V and 2 bases for J; bases not matched to a gene: 5. This CDR3 has 15 amino acids. CDR3 in amino acids: CASKLAGAITDTQYY. The CDR3 coding sequence is TGTGCCAGCAAACTAGCGGGAGCGATCACAGATACGCAGTATTAT.

The gene calls are TRBV19 and TRBJ1-2, with no clear D. V lost 5 bases, J lost 6 bases, and 13 bases lay in between. Germline V lookup: CDR1 LNHDA, CDR2 SQIVND (reference sequence). CDR3 length: 13 amino acids. The CDR3 here is CASSPRPDDGYTF. In DNA, the CDR3 is TGTGCCAGTAGTCCCCGGCCAGACGATGGCTACACCTTC.

DNA for the CDR3: TGCAGCGTTGGACCCGGACAGGGGGCCGAGCAGTACTTC. Translation gives CSVGPGQGAEQYF. J is TRBJ2-7 and V is TRBV29-1; TRBD1 matches 11 bases. Per the germline V gene, CDR1 is SQVTM and CDR2 is ANQGSEA. The CDR3 is made up of 13 amino acids. V gave up 4 bases and J gave up 6 bases; unmatched junction bases: 5.

The CDR3 DNA is TGCAGTGCTAGAGAATCTAGCGGGGTACTTCAAGAGACCCAGTACTTC. Encoded protein: CSARESSGVLQETQYF. The V gene is TRBV20-1, the J gene TRBJ2-5; 9 bases agree with TRBD2. Germline lookup yields CDR1 DFQATT and CDR2 SNEGSKA (reference sequence). The CDR3 length is 16 residues. Unmatched junction bases numbered 7, after V lost 0 bases and J lost 2 bases.

A note on this clonotype: Germline is not matched at one junction end, which may reflect a read error. The chain links TRBV6-2 or TRBV6-3 to TRBJ1-1; no reliable D call. The CDR3 consists of 13 residues. Germline V gives CDR1 MNHEY, CDR2 SVGEGT. This CDR3 is CASSRGFAIEAYF. The CDR3 DNA reads as TGTGCCAGCAGTCGCGGATTTGCCATTGAAGCTTACTTT.

This clonotype was recorded at least ten times. DNA for the CDR3: TGTGCCAGCAGCATCGGAGCCGGGGAGCTGTTTTTT. Amino acid sequence: CASSIGAGELFF. The chain couples TRBV7-9 to TRBJ2-2; D uncertain. Germline V CDR1 and CDR2: SEHNR, FQNEAQ (reference sequence). The CDR3 extends over 12 amino acids. Trimming removed 5 bases at V and 6 bases at J, with 7 bases between.

This clonotype appeared many times. V usage is TRBV6-2 or TRBV6-3 and J usage is TRBJ1-1, with TRBD1 matching over 9 bases. The CDR3 is 14 residues long. Germline trimming cut 7 bases from V and 2 bases from J; bases unmatched to any gene: 5. From germline, CDR1 is MNHEY and CDR2 SVGEGT. The CDR3 region has the DNA TGTGCCAGCATCCTCACAGGGGGCAACACTGAAGCTTTCTTT. Translated: CASILTGGNTEAFF.

This clonotype showed up many times. This chain links TRBV2 with TRBJ2-3, with D unclear. The germline V gene has CDR1 SNHLY and CDR2 FYNNEI. The CDR3 has 10 residues. With 8 bases removed from V and 6 bases from J, the gap between germline ends came to 6 bases. This chain's CDR3 is CASSYDTQYF. CDR3 sequence (DNA): TGTGCCAGCTCTTACGATACGCAGTATTTT.

The rearrangement links TRBV27 to TRBJ2-7; 9 bases line up with TRBD1. V shed 5 bases and J 0 bases; nucleotides not matched to a gene: 5. The CDR3 has 15 residues. Germline V gene lookup returns CDR1 MNHEY and CDR2 SMNVEV (reference sequence). The CDR3 here is CASSHGQGHSYEQYF. For the CDR3, the DNA is TGTGCCAGCAGTCACGGACAGGGGCACTCCTACGAGCAGTACTTC.

Turning to this clonotype: A read error may be the cause here, since a much bigger clone is one base away. The final CDR3 position lacks the conserved phenylalanine or tryptophan, pointing to a likely read error. The gene calls are TRBV7-6 and TRBJ2-3; 7 positions agree with TRBD2. The CDR3 is made up of 16 amino acids. Germline CDR1 reads SGHVS; CDR2 reads FNYEAQ. V shed 2 bases, J shed 8 bases, and the junction held 13 bases outside the gene matches. CDR3 sequence reads: CASSLHRREIVPTQYS. The CDR3 coding sequence is TGTGCCAGCAGCTTACACCGGCGGGAGATTGTCCCTACGCAGTATTCT.

This chain uses TRBV12-3 or TRBV12-4 with TRBJ1-1; D is perhaps TRBD1 (5 bases). Trimming pared 7 bases from V and 5 bases from J, leaving 26 bases between. The CDR3 consists of 17 residues. CDR3 residues: CASIQRGNLGGRTEAFF. The CDR3 DNA is TGTGCCAGCATTCAACGGGGGAATCTCGGGGGGAGGACTGAAGCTTTCTTT.

In its sample, this clonotype was seen a few times. The V gene is TRBV2, the J gene TRBJ2-3; unclear D gene. CDR3 length equals 10 residues. Germline CDR1 and CDR2: SNHLY and FYNNEI. The V gene lost 1 base and the J gene lost 11 bases, with 4 bases spanning the gap. This CDR3 is CASSEGGQYF. In DNA, the CDR3 is TGTGCCAGCAGTGAAGGGGGGCAGTATTTT. Drawing the rest from reference TRBV2 and TRBJ2-3, the complete variable domain is EPEVTQTPSHQVTQMGQEVILRCVPISNHLYFYWYRQILGQKVEFLVSFYNNEISEKSEIFDDQFSVERPDGSNFTLKIRSTKLEDSAMYFCASSEGGQYFGPGTRLTVL.

This rearrangement joins TRBV7-9 to TRBJ1-1; 7 bases agree with TRBD1. This CDR3 has 15 residues. With 3 bases clipped from V and 3 bases from J, the junction kept 7 bases outside the gene matches. Germline CDR1 and CDR2: SEHNR and FQNEAQ (reference sequence). The CDR3 region is CASSFNQGDDTEAFF. The CDR3 region has the DNA TGTGCCAGCAGCTTCAATCAGGGGGATGACACTGAAGCTTTCTTT.

With regard to this clonotype: Being one base from a much bigger clone, this may be a read error. The chain joins TRBV12-3 or TRBV12-4 to TRBJ2-3; D remains ambiguous. V was cut by 6 bases and J by 2 bases, with 9 bases left in between. The CDR3 sequence is 13 residues long. CDR3 loop: CASRPGNTDTQYF. CDR3 sequence (DNA): TGTGCCAGCAGACCAGGAAACACAGATACGCAGTATTTT.

Notes on this clonotype: This CDR3 fails to terminate in the conserved phenylalanine or tryptophan, so it likely reflects a read error. The V and J genes are TRBV4-3 and TRBJ2-5; 9 bases are shared with TRBD1. CDR1 is LGHNA and CDR2 is YSLEER in the germline V gene. Trimming cost V 5 bases and J 4 bases; bases outside gene matches: 8. CDR3 size: 15 residues. The DNA of the CDR3 is TGCGCCAGCAGCTCCGGACAGGGGTTGAGAGAGACCCAGTACATC. This translates into CASSSGQGLRETQYI.